The 15 T cell receptor beta chains presented below share a single source sample, sequenced in a study. Tregs were sorted as CD4+CD25+CD127-/low cells. From the 5' RACE reads, TCRdb called clonotypes with MiXCR, one entry per CDR3 protein. The sample holds 7,000 or so distinct CDR3 sequences, around 72% seen once. Sequencing input: tumor-infiltrating Tregs sorted from the breast tumor. The origin of the receptors is a female donor with breast cancer.

CDR3 DNA: TGTGCCAGCAGTGAAGCGGGCCGAAATCAGCCCCAGCATTTT. Encoded protein: CASSEAGRNQPQHF. The chain links TRBV6-1 to TRBJ1-5; no clear D gene. Germline V gene sequence: CDR1 MNHNS, CDR2 SASEGT. The CDR3 consists of 14 residues. Trimming left V 0 bases short and J 4 bases short, with 7 bases between.

The V and J genes are TRBV29-1 and TRBJ2-1; the D is unclear. Germline V gene data show CDR1 as SQVTM and CDR2 as ANQGSEA. V was cut by 4 bases and J by 9 bases, with 13 bases left in between. The CDR3 sequence is 12 residues long. DNA of the CDR3: TGCAGCGTTGTGGAAGGGTCAGCTGAGCAGTTCTTC. This gives the protein CSVVEGSAEQFF.

Here the CDR3 reads CASRQALAGHNEQFF. CDR3 bases: TGTGCCAGCAGACAGGCACTAGCGGGACACAATGAGCAGTTCTTC. The chain recombines TRBV6-2 or TRBV6-3 with TRBJ2-1; 10 positions match TRBD2. Trimming took 6 bases from V and 5 from J; bases not matched to a gene: 7. Germline CDR1 reads MNHEY; CDR2 reads SVGEGT. The CDR3 has 15 amino acids.

V and J are TRBV5-1 and TRBJ2-3, with 10 bases identical to TRBD2. V shed 5 bases, J shed 6 bases, and the junction held 9 bases outside the gene matches. The V gene's germline CDR1 is SGHRS and CDR2 YFSETQ. The CDR3 has 15 residues. As DNA, the CDR3 is TGCGCCAGCAGGCCCAGCGGGAGGGCCTGGGATACGCAGTATTTT. This gives the protein CASRPSGRAWDTQYF. Based on the CDR3 plus reference TRBV5-1 and TRBJ2-3, the full variable domain is KAGVTQTPRYLIKTRGQQVTLSCSPISGHRSVSWYQQTPGQGLQFLFEYFSETQRNKGNFPGRFSGRQFSNSRSEMNVSTLELGDSALYLCASRPSGRAWDTQYFGPGTRLTVL.

This clonotype was found once. The J gene is TRBJ2-1, the V gene TRBV11-3; 9 bases align to TRBD2. The J segment lost 3 bases and the V segment lost 1 base, leaving 1 base of the junction unmatched. The CDR3 length is 15 residues. Germline V lookup: CDR1 SGHNT, CDR2 YENEEA. CDR3 nucleotide sequence: TGTGCCAGCAGCTTAGGCGGGGGGGACTACAATGAGCAGTTCTTC. This sequence encodes CASSLGGGDYNEQFF.

V is TRBV7-9 and J is TRBJ1-5; D might be TRBD1 (6 bases). Germline CDR1 SEHNR, CDR2 FQNEAQ (reference sequence). Between the trimmed V and J ends, which lost 5 bases and 6 bases, there was a span of 8 bases. This CDR3 is 12 amino acids long. CDR3: CASSRGGQPQHF. As DNA, the CDR3 is TGTGCCAGCAGCAGGGGGGGTCAGCCCCAGCATTTT.

The rearrangement joins TRBV20-1 to TRBJ1-5; tentative D call: TRBD1 (5 bases). The CDR3 covers 13 residues. With 1 base removed from V and 6 bases from J, the gap between germline ends came to 10 bases. Germline loops: CDR1 DFQATT, CDR2 SNEGSKA (reference sequence). The CDR3 DNA is TGCAGTGCTAGAGGGCCAGGGACTCAGCCCCAGCATTTT. Its translation is CSARGPGTQPQHF.

The rearrangement links TRBV24-1 to TRBJ1-2; D unclear. The CDR3 runs to 11 residues. Trimming stripped 3 bases from V and 4 bases from J, with 2 bases between. Germline V gene lookup returns CDR1 KGHDR and CDR2 SFDVKD. CDR3 DNA sequence: TGTGCCACCAGTGATATCTATGGCTACACCTTC. This translates into CATSDIYGYTF.

This clonotype was counted a single time. The rearrangement uses TRBV4-2 and TRBJ2-1; perhaps TRBD1 as D (5 bases). In germline, CDR1 is LGHNA, CDR2 YNFKEQ. The V gene lost 0 bases and the J gene lost 7 bases, with 10 bases spanning the gap. The CDR3 loop spans 14 amino acids. This chain's CDR3 is CASSQDAGQNEQFF. Here the CDR3 DNA reads TGTGCCAGCAGCCAAGATGCAGGGCAAAATGAGCAGTTCTTC.

This chain connects TRBV5-5 to TRBJ2-5; the match to TRBD2 covers 7 bases. The length of the CDR3 is 16 residues. The ends lost 4 bases at V and 1 base at J; junction bases unmatched: 10. CDR1 SGHKS and CDR2 YYEKEE come from the germline V gene (reference sequence). The CDR3 nucleotides are TGTGCCAGCAGCGCCCTACCTAGCGGACTCCAAGAGACCCAGTACTTC. This codes for CASSALPSGLQETQYF.

This clonotype was detected only a few times. The chain has TRBV20-1 and TRBJ2-7; TRBD2 matches 11 bases. Per germline, CDR1 DFQATT and CDR2 SNEGSKA (reference sequence). The CDR3 is 16 residues long. The V gene end was trimmed by 3 bases and the J gene end by 0 bases; junction bases not matched to a gene: 7. CDR3 bases: TGCAGTGCTAGCGCCCTTACTAGCGGGAGCTCCTACGAGCAGTACTTC. Translation: CSASALTSGSSYEQYF.

The CDR3 DNA reads TGTGCCAGCAGTCCGCCGGGACAACCCCAGCATTTT. Amino acid sequence: CASSPPGQPQHF. This chain connects TRBV27 to TRBJ1-5; D perhaps matches TRBD1 (6 bases). Germline V CDR1 and CDR2: MNHEY, SMNVEV (reference sequence). The CDR3 consists of 12 residues. Trimming pared 5 bases from V and 10 bases from J, leaving 12 bases between.

The chain links TRBV20-1 to TRBJ2-3; a weak D match, TRBD2 (5 bases). The length of the CDR3 is 15 residues. In germline, CDR1 is DFQATT, CDR2 SNEGSKA (reference sequence). V was pared by 5 bases and J by 1 base, with 16 bases between. The CDR3 is CSAAGRERGTDTQYF. CDR3 coding DNA: TGCAGTGCTGCCGGCCGGGAAAGGGGCACAGATACGCAGTATTTT.

The chain carries TRBV6-5 and TRBJ2-3; D may correspond to TRBD1 or TRBD2 (5 bases each). V was trimmed by 2 bases and J by 1 base, leaving 10 bases between them. The CDR3 covers 15 residues. Germline CDR1 is MNHEY and CDR2 is SVGAGI. CDR3 in DNA: TGTGCCAGCAGTTACGGGGGTAGCCGCACAGATACGCAGTATTTT. It specifies CASSYGGSRTDTQYF.

The rearrangement links TRBV20-1 to TRBJ2-7; D is possibly TRBD1 or TRBD2 (5 bases each). CDR1 is DFQATT and CDR2 is SNEGSKA in the germline V gene (reference sequence). The CDR3 runs 13 residues. Between the trimmed V and J ends, which lost 6 bases and 2 bases, there was a span of 14 bases. CDR3 bases: TGCAGTGCGCAGAGAGGGGTGGCCTACGAGCAGTACTTC. Residues: CSAQRGVAYEQYF.